This T cell receptor beta chain was captured by sequencing in a study of cytomegalovirus exposure and HLA in healthy donors. For the study at large: The same platform used for the approximately 700 first-cohort repertoires was also used for the 100 to 150 validation repertoires, as a later analysis reported.

The study's findings and limits: In a later analysis, first-cohort TCR clusters were found to tend to co-occur in the roughly 120 validation repertoires. Cytomegalovirus-associated TCR beta chains were listed, numbering 164. In vitro work confirmed that a few CMV-associated chains recognize CMV antigens.

The ends were cut back, 0 bases at V and 5 bases at J, with 14 bases in the middle. Per the germline V gene, CDR1 is SGHRS and CDR2 is YFSETQ. The CDR3 covers 15 residues. Sequenced by immunoSEQ multiplex PCR; TCRdb stores in-frame clones only, minus some. This sample has over 250,000 clones; about 86% occur once, and the top ten carry roughly 0.99%. Of note for this clone: What it binds is unknown.

The chain recombines TRBV5-1 with TRBJ1-1; no definite D call. This clonotype originated in a woman aged 18-29 years in good health and CMV-seronegative. The specimen was PBMCs. The CDR3 bases are TGCGCCAGCAGCTTGGATCGCGGGAGTTGGACTGAAGCTTTCTTT. It is translated as CASSLDRGSWTEAFF.